This T cell receptor beta chain was sequenced for a study of vaccination and CD4 T cells after COVID-19. Each CDR3 protein gets one entry after TCRdb re-called the PCR reads with MiXCR. The sample lists 15,000 to 20,000 distinct CDR3 sequences, 60% occurring once. This sequence was found in a human donor who had recovered from COVID-19. Sequences were derived from CD4+ T cells from blood, sampled after SARS-CoV-2 vaccination.

The CDR3 region is CASRSNWRRRTSGANVLTF. The CDR3 nucleotides are TGTGCCAGCAGGTCTAACTGGCGGCGCAGGACCTCTGGGGCCAACGTCCTGACTTTC. V usage is TRBV7-9 and J usage is TRBJ2-6; D unresolved. V lost 6 bases to trimming and J lost 0 bases, with 21 bases between them. CDR1 is SEHNR and CDR2 is FQNEAQ in the germline V gene (reference sequence). The CDR3 is 19 amino acids.